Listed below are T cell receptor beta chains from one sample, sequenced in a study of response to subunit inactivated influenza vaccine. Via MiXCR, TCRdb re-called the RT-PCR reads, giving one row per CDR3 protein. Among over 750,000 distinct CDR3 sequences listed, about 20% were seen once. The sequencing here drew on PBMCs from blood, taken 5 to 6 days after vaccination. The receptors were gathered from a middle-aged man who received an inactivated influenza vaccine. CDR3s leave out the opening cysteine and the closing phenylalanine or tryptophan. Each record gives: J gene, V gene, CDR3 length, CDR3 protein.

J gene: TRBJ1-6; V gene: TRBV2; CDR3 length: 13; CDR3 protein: ASSGERGGNSPLH
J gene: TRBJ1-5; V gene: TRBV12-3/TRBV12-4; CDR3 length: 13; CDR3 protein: ASSFAGRSNQPQH
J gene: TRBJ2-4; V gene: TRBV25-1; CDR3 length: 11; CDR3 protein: ASSDPGRDIQY
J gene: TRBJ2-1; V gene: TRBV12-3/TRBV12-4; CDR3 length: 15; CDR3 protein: ASSSGQGPLSYNEQF
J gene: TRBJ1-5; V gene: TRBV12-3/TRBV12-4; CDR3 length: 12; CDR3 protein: ASSLSPSNQPQH
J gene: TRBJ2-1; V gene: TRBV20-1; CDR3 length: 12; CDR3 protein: SARVPGSYNEQF
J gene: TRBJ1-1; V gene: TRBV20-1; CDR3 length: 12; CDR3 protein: SAAPGGLNTEAF
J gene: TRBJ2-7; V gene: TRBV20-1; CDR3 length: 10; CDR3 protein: RLQGASYEQY
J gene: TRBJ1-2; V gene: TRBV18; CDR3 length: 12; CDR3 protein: ASSKSQDNYGYT
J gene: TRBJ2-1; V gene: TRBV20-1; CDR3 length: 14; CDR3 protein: SARHLTSGSYNEQF
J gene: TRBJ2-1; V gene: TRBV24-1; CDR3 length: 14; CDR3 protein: ATSDPIAGVYNEQF
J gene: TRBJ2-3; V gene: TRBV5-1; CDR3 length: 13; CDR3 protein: ASGPTGAPGDTQY
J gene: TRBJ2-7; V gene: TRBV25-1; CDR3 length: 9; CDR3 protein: ATTRGYEQY
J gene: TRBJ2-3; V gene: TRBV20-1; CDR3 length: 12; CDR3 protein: SASSGWGTDTQY
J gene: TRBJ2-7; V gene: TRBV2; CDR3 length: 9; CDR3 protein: ASSAQYEQY
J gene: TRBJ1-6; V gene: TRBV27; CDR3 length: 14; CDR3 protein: ASSLSSWGRESPLH
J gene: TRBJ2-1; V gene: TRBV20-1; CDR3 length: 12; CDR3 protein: SAVHRDGPNEQF
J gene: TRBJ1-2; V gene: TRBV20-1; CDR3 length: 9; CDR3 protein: SARKGRGYT
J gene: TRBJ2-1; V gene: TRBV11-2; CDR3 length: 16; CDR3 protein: ASSLGLAGGGSYNEQF
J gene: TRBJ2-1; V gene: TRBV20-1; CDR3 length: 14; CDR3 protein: CAMPTSGGSYNEQF
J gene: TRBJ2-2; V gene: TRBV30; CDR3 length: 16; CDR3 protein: AWTIPGIVGALTGELF
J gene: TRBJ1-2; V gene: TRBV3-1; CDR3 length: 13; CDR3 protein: ASSQVKVPNYGYT
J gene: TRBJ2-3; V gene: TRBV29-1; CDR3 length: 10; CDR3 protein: SASRDTDTQY
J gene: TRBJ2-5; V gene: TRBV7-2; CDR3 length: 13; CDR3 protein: ASSLASGIGETQY
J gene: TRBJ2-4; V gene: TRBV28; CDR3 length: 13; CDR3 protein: ASSLFSGAKNIQY
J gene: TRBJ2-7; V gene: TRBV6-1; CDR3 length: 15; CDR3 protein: ASSSLPGTSGIYEQY
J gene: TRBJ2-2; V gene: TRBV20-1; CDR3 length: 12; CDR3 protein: SARSRGSGGELF
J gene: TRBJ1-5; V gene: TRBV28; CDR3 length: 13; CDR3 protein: ASRLQGGSNQPQH
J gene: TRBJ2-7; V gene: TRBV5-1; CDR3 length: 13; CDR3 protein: ASSPQGAITYEQY
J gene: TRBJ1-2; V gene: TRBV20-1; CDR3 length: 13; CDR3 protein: SARAPGSENYGYT
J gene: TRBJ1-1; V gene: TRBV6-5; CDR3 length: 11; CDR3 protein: ASSYGLRTEAF
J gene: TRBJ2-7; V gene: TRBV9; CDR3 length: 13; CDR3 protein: ASSVGDGGFDEQY
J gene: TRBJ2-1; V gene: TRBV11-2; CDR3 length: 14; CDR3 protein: ASSPSTSGGYNEQF
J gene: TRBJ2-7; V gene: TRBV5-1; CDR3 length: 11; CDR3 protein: ASTPQTSSEQY
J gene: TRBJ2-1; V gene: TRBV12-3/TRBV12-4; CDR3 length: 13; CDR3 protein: ASSYGHATGSEQF
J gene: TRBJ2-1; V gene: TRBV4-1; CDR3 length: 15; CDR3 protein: ASSQDPPLAAYNEQF
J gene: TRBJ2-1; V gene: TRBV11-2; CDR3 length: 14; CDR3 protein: ASSLSLAGEENEQF
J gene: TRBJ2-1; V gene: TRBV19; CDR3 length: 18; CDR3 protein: ASSRDQGVFGRTKVGKQF
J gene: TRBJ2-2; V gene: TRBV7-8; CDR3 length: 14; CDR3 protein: ASSYGLAGGDGELF
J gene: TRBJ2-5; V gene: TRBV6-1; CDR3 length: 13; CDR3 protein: ASKISGGAWETQY